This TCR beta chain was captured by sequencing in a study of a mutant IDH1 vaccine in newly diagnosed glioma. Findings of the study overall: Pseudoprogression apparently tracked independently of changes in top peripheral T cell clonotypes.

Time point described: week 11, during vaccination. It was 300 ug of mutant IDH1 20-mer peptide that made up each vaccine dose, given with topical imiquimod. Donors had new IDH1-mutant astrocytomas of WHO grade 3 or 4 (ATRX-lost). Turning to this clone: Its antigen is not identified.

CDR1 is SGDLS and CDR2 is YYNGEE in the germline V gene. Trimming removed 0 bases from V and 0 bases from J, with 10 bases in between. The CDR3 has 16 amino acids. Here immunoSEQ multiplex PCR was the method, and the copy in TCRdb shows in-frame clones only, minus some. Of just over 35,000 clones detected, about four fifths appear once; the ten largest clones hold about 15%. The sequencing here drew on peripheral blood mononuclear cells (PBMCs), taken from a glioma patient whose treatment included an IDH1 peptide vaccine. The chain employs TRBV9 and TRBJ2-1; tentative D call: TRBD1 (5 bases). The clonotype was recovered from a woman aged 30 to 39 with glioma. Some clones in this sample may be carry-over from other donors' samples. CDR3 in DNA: TGTGCCAGCAGCGTAGTAAGGGGAAGCTCCTACAATGAGCAGTTCTTC. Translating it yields CASSVVRGSSYNEQFF.